The subject of this entry is one T cell receptor (beta chain). The data originate from a study of blood T cell repertoires in COVID-19. Study-wide context: Both acute and convalescent COVID-19 samples were obtained from the United States, Italy and Spain. T cells, B-cell-depleted T cells, or PBMCs provided the cDNA or gDNA that served as material.

Per the original methods: Amplification of reference gene primers provided the estimated nucleated cell counts. The data were produced by immunoSEQ multiplex PCR, yet TCRdb's version contains in-frame clones alone and is incomplete. V, J and clone size were drawn from that table, and D and trimming were deduced from the DNA. Of about 120,000 clones in the sample, roughly 80% were seen once. Germline loops: CDR1 LGHNA, CDR2 YSLEER. This CDR3 is built from 16 residues. Trimming took off 0 bases at V and 3 bases at J, with 14 bases between the two ends. The material sequenced was peripheral blood. This receptor was taken from a human donor in a cohort sampled during active COVID-19. J is TRBJ1-1 and V is TRBV4-3, with unresolved D. In DNA form, the CDR3 reads TGCGCCAGCAGCCAAGATGTGCGGGTGCCGTACACTGAAGCTTTCTTT. It codes for CASSQDVRVPYTEAFF.